Below, 7 T cell receptor beta chains from the same sample are listed, as sequenced in a study of T cell responses to AZD1222 COVID-19 vaccine. TCRdb's table, derived via immunoSEQ multiplex PCR, lists solely in-frame clones and lacks some. The sample yields roughly 100,000 clones, more than 75% seen once. Material: peripheral blood, obtained on day 0 of AZD1222 vaccination. The receptors originated from an adult in good health.

The chain links TRBV6-5 to TRBJ2-1; the D is unclear. The ends were cut back, 4 bases at V and 8 bases at J, with 12 bases in the middle. Germline V gene data show CDR1 as MNHEY and CDR2 as SVGAGI. This CDR3 is built from 13 residues. The CDR3 region has the DNA TGTGCCAGCAGTTTCACGACTGGGGATGAGCAGTTCTTC. Its translation: CASSFTTGDEQFF.

This sequence joins TRBV7-2 and TRBJ1-2; D is undetermined. Trimming pared 0 bases from V and 3 bases from J, leaving 8 bases between. Per the germline V gene, CDR1 is SGHTA and CDR2 is FQGNSA. This CDR3 has 14 amino acids. The CDR3 loop reads CASSLAFRDYGYTF. CDR3 nucleotides: TGTGCCAGCAGCTTAGCTTTTAGGGACTATGGCTACACCTTC.

The V and J genes are TRBV6-5 and TRBJ1-2, with 8 positions matching TRBD1. This CDR3 region has 12 residues. Per germline, CDR1 MNHEY and CDR2 SVGAGI. V trimming: 6 bases; J trimming: 4 bases; junction bases outside the gene matches: 1. As DNA, the CDR3 is TGTGCCAGCAGCGGACAGGGCTATGGCTACACCTTC. This translates into CASSGQGYGYTF.

Comment on this clone: The junction does not match germline at one end; this may be a read error. The CDR3 protein is CASSEDGWFRRNTEAFF. Written as DNA, the CDR3 is TGTGCCAGCAGCGAAGACGGTTGGTTTAGACGGAACACTGAAGCTTTCTTT. This chain connects TRBV3-1 (or the pseudogene TRBV3-2) to TRBJ1-1; D uncertain. This CDR3 is built from 17 residues. Germline V CDR1 and CDR2: LGHDT, YNNKEL (reference sequence).

This clone appeared once. The chain has TRBV4-2 and TRBJ1-2; the D is unclear. Between the trimmed V and J ends, which lost 0 bases and 8 bases, there was a span of 16 bases. The CDR3 is 15 amino acids. Germline V lookup: CDR1 LGHNA, CDR2 YNFKEQ. CDR3 region: CASSQERAQSTGYTF. The CDR3, as DNA: TGTGCCAGCAGCCAAGAAAGAGCGCAGTCTACGGGCTACACCTTC.

The J gene is TRBJ2-3, the V gene TRBV7-8; no clear D gene. V shed 3 bases and J shed 6 bases, with 4 bases lying between them. Germline V lookup: CDR1 SGHVS, CDR2 FQNEAQ. This CDR3 spans 11 amino acids. The CDR3 DNA is TGTGCCAGCAGCTTTGGGGATACGCAGTATTTT. Its translation: CASSFGDTQYF.

The gene calls are TRBV6-1 and TRBJ2-2, with no clear D. Trimming left V 3 bases short and J 9 bases short, with 5 bases between. The CDR3 runs 11 residues. CDR1 and CDR2 from the germline V gene are MNHNS and SASEGT. The CDR3 region is CASSDRRELFF. The CDR3, as DNA: TGTGCCAGCAGTGACAGAAGGGAGCTGTTTTTT.